This T cell receptor beta chain was obtained from a study of regulatory T cells in long-lasting Graves disease. Looking at the study overall: Patients with persistent Graves' disease had over 5 years of antithyroid drugs and persistent TSH receptor antibodies. Findings of the study overall: Persistent disease was associated with favored TRBV28 usage and with favored use of TRBJ1-2 and TRBJ2-5. Persistent patients had more shared public clonotypes (around 2,700) than new patients (approximately 970).

The CDR3 has 13 amino acids. Trimming shortened V by 3 bases and J by 1 base, and 7 bases separated the two germline ends. Looked up from germline, CDR1 is SGHRS and CDR2 is YFSETQ. This clonotype was detected many times. What it binds is not known. Time point: persistent/refractory GD, antithyroid drugs over 5 years with positive TRAb. With RNA extracted from PBMCs as input, the TCR library was made. Arm-PCR of CDR3 regions with iRepertoire HTBI primers generated TCR beta libraries. TCRdb independently ran MiXCR on the multiplex PCR reads; one entry per CDR3 protein. The data hold 400,000 or so distinct CDR3 sequences, with 20% to 25% observed a single time.

This clonotype was sampled from a female donor with Graves disease. This chain uses TRBV5-1 with TRBJ1-1; D is ambiguous. This specimen consisted of peripheral blood mononuclear cells (PBMCs), obtained when the disease was refractory, from a patient treated with antithyroid drugs. The CDR3 region is CASSYESNTEAFF. CDR3 bases: TGCGCCAGCAGCTATGAATCGAACACTGAAGCTTTCTTT.